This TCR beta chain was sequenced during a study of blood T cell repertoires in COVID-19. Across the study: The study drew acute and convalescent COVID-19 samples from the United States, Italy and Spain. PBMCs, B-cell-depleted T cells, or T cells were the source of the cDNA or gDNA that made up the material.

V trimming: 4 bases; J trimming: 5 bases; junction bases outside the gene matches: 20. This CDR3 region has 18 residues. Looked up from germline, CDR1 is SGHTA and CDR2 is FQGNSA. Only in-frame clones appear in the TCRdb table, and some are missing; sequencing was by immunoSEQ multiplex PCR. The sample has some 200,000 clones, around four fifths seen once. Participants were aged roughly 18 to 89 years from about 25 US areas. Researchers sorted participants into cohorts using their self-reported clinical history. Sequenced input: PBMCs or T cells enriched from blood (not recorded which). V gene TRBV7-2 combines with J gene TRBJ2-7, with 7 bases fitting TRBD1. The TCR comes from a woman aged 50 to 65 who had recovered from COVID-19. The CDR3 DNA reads TGTGCCAGCAGCTCCCCGAAGAACTACAGGGGCATAAACAACGAGCAGTACTTC. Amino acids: CASSSPKNYRGINNEQYF.